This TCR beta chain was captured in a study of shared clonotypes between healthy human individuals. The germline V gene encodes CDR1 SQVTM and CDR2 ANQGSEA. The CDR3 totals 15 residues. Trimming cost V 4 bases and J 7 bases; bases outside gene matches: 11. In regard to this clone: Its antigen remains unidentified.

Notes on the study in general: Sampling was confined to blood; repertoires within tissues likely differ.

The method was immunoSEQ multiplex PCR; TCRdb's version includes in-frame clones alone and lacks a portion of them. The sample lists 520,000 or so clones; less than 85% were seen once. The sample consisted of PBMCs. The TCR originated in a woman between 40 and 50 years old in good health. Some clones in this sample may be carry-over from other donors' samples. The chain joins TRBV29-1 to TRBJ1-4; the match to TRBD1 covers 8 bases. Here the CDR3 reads CSVVRTGRGGEKLFF. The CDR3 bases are TGCAGCGTTGTTAGGACAGGGCGTGGGGGTGAAAAACTGTTTTTT.